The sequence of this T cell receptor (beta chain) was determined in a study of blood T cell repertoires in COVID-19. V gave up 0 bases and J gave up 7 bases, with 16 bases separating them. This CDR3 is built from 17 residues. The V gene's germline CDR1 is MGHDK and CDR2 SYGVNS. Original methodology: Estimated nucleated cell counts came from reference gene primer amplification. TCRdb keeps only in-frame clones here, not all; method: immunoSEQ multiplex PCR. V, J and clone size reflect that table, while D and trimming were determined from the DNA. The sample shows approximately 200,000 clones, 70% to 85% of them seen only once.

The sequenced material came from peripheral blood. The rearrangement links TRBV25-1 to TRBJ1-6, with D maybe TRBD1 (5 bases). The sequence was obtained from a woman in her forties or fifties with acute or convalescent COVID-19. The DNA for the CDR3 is TGTGCCAGCAGTGAATATTCAGGGATATCGAGCAATTCACCCCTCCACTTT. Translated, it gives CASSEYSGISSNSPLHF.